One T cell receptor beta chain is described in this entry. These data belong to a study of shared clonotypes between healthy human individuals. The CDR3 loop spans 15 amino acids. V shed 4 bases, J shed 11 bases, and the junction held 11 bases outside the gene matches. Germline CDR1 and CDR2: SGHDT and YYEEEE. Method: immunoSEQ multiplex PCR; TCRdb's copy keeps in-frame clones and lacks some. Among around 940,000 clones listed, over 60% were seen once. Donors comprised only Caucasian adults living in Nashville, Tennessee. CD4+ cells underwent separation, giving CD45RA+ naive and CD45RA-negative memory subsets.

The receptor's source is a man aged 18 to 35 in good health. The chain carries TRBV5-6 and TRBJ1-6; 8 bases fit TRBD1. Material: memory CD4+ T cells sorted from blood. The subset was: CD45RA-negative fraction. CDR3 sequence reads: CASSPQDRVDPPLHF. The CDR3 DNA reads TGTGCCAGCAGCCCTCAGGACAGGGTGGATCCACCCCTCCACTTT.